This T cell receptor beta chain is drawn from a study of sequential checkpoint blockade in melanoma. About the study: Each arm's sequence ended with maintenance nivolumab. Approximately 20 patients had tumor biopsies before treatment and at week 13. Overall study results and limits: Pretreatment TIL clonality tracked with response in the nivolumab-first arm.

With 8 bases clipped from V and 5 bases from J, the junction kept 14 bases outside the gene matches. Germline V lookup: CDR1 LNHDA, CDR2 SQIVND (reference sequence). The CDR3 spans 15 residues. The assay was immunoSEQ multiplex PCR, and TCRdb's table has in-frame clones only and misses some. The sample carries 9,000 to 9,500 clones, 27% recorded once. Comment on this clone: The antigen is undetermined.

As for treatment: randomized to nivolumab then ipilimumab (arm A) or the reverse (arm B). The chain has TRBV19 and TRBJ2-5, with 7 bases fitting TRBD1. This sample comprised tumor tissue (inferred from file names), obtained from a patient given nivolumab and ipilimumab in sequence. The origin of this receptor is a human donor with melanoma. The chain's CDR3 is CASRTDPDRVETQYF. The DNA for the CDR3 is TGTGCCAGTCGCACTGACCCAGACAGGGTTGAGACCCAGTACTTC.